The 26 T cell receptor beta chains below all came from one sample that was sequenced in a study of blood T cell repertoires in COVID-19. Clones were sequenced by immunoSEQ multiplex PCR, and TCRdb holds only the in-frame ones, with some missing. This table has 300,000 or so clones, 85% to 90% appearing once. The sample taken for sequencing was PBMCs or T cells enriched from blood (not recorded which). The receptors derive from a woman aged 18-35 years who had recovered from COVID-19.

The chain uses TRBV19 and TRBJ2-2; 13 positions agree with TRBD2. The CDR3 spans 19 residues. After removal of 6 bases from V and 5 bases from J, the junction contained 15 bases not matched to a gene. CDR1 is LNHDA and CDR2 is SQIVND in the germline V gene (reference sequence). The DNA for the CDR3 is TGTGCCAGTAGCTGGGGACTAGCGGGACATGTTGGGAATACCGGGGAGCTGTTTTTT. It is translated as CASSWGLAGHVGNTGELFF.

V and J are TRBV19 and TRBJ2-3, with TRBD2 identical over 12 bases. The CDR3 covers 15 residues. CDR1 LNHDA and CDR2 SQIVND come from the germline V gene (reference sequence). With 5 bases clipped from V and 3 bases from J, the junction kept 3 bases outside the gene matches. Here the CDR3 reads CASSSTSGSTDTQYF. The CDR3 region has the DNA TGTGCCAGTAGTTCGACTAGCGGGAGTACAGATACGCAGTATTTT.

The chain carries TRBV6-5 and TRBJ1-5; the D is unclear. Germline loops: CDR1 MNHEY, CDR2 SVGAGI. Trimming stripped 5 bases from V and 9 bases from J, with 17 bases between. This CDR3 is built from 14 residues. DNA of the CDR3: TGTGCCAGCAGTAGCCTCAGGAGCGCGGGGCCCCAGCATTTT. This gives the protein CASSSLRSAGPQHF.

This clone was detected only a few times. This chain joins TRBV9 and TRBJ2-2; 11 bases map to TRBD2. This CDR3 contains 17 residues. V shed 5 bases and J 6 bases; nucleotides not matched to a gene: 12. In germline, CDR1 is SGDLS, CDR2 YYNGEE. The CDR3 DNA follows: TGTGCCAGCAGTTTAAGTAGCGGGAGGGCTTTCTCCGGGGAGCTGTTTTTT. It translates to CASSLSSGRAFSGELFF.

The rearrangement uses TRBV27 and TRBJ2-7; D is uncertain. The V end was cut by 1 base, the J end by 0 bases, with 13 bases between. This CDR3 region has 16 residues. Looked up from germline, CDR1 is MNHEY and CDR2 is SMNVEV (reference sequence). The chain's CDR3 is CASSLFVGASSYEQYF. CDR3 nucleotides: TGTGCCAGCAGTTTATTTGTCGGTGCGAGCTCCTACGAGCAGTACTTC.

The chain is built from TRBV11-2 and TRBJ1-2, with D unresolved. This CDR3 spans 13 amino acids. Germline assignment: CDR1 SGHAT and CDR2 FQNNGV. V was trimmed by 1 base and J by 5 bases, leaving 8 bases between them. The CDR3 DNA reads as TGTGCCAGCAGCTTAGGAGTAGAATATGGCTACACCTTC. This encodes CASSLGVEYGYTF.

The J gene is TRBJ2-7, the V gene TRBV3-1 (or the pseudogene TRBV3-2); TRBD2 matches 10 bases. Germline V lookup: CDR1 LGHDT, CDR2 YNNKEL (reference sequence). V trimming: 10 bases; J trimming: 7 bases; junction bases outside the gene matches: 13. The CDR3 runs 14 residues. The CDR3 loop reads CATSTSGGAREQYF. The DNA for the CDR3 is TGTGCCACCTCTACGAGCGGGGGGGCCAGAGAGCAGTACTTC.

The genes are TRBV12-3 or TRBV12-4 and TRBJ1-5; TRBD1 might be the D (6 bases). Deletions cut 5 bases from V and 5 bases from J, with 7 bases between. The CDR3 is 12 residues long. The CDR3: CASSHRDQPQHF. The CDR3 bases are TGTGCCAGCAGTCACAGGGATCAGCCCCAGCATTTT.

The chain is built from TRBV29-1 and TRBJ2-1, with TRBD2 matching over 9 bases. Germline trimming cut 6 bases from V and 4 bases from J; bases unmatched to any gene: 7. Germline V gene sequence: CDR1 SQVTM, CDR2 ANQGSEA. The CDR3 sequence is 14 residues long. The CDR3 coding sequence is TGCAGCGTCTTAAGCGGGAGGACATACAATGAGCAGTTCTTC. Its protein product is CSVLSGRTYNEQFF.

The genes are TRBV3-1 (or the pseudogene TRBV3-2) and TRBJ2-2, with 9 bases matching TRBD2. CDR1 LGHDT and CDR2 YNNKEL come from the germline V gene (reference sequence). This CDR3 has 14 residues. With 3 bases clipped from V and 4 bases from J, the junction kept 0 bases outside the gene matches. The CDR3 spells CASSHSGSTGELFF. DNA of the CDR3: TGTGCCAGCAGCCATAGCGGGAGCACCGGGGAGCTGTTTTTT.

J is TRBJ1-5 and V is TRBV3-1 (or the pseudogene TRBV3-2), with 7 bases that match TRBD1. The CDR3 sequence is 16 residues long. Germline CDR1 LGHDT, CDR2 YNNKEL (reference sequence). J was trimmed by 4 bases and V by 2 bases; bases with no gene match: 8. The CDR3 sequence is CASSQQLTQGNQPQHF. CDR3 DNA sequence: TGTGCCAGCAGCCAACAGCTCACACAGGGGAATCAGCCCCAGCATTTT.

This chain connects TRBV2 to TRBJ1-6; TRBD1 matches at 8 bases. J lost 9 bases, V lost 5 bases, and 6 bases had no gene match. The CDR3 loop spans 14 amino acids. Looked up from germline, CDR1 is SNHLY and CDR2 is FYNNEI. The DNA of the CDR3 is TGTGCCAGCAGTCAGGACAGGGTTGGTTCACCCCTCCACTTT. Protein: CASSQDRVGSPLHF. Complete variable domain (other parts from reference TRBV2 and TRBJ1-6): EPEVTQTPSHQVTQMGQEVILRCVPISNHLYFYWYRQILGQKVEFLVSFYNNEISEKSEIFDDQFSVERPDGSNFTLKIRSTKLEDSAMYFCASSQDRVGSPLHFGNGTRLTVT.

The chain recombines TRBV7-2 with TRBJ2-7; D uncertain. V was shortened by 2 bases and J by 3 bases, with 5 bases between the two germline ends. The germline V gene has CDR1 SGHTA and CDR2 FQGNSA. The CDR3 runs to 12 residues. CDR3 protein: CASSLLGYEQYF. CDR3 nucleotide sequence: TGTGCCAGCAGCTTACTCGGCTACGAGCAGTACTTC.

This chain uses TRBV30 with TRBJ1-2; tentatively, D is TRBD1 (5 bases). The CDR3 sequence is 15 residues long. Looked up from germline, CDR1 is GTSNPN and CDR2 is SVGIG (reference sequence). The V gene lost 3 bases and the J gene lost 4 bases, with 18 bases spanning the gap. CDR3 in amino acids: CAWRGPPGRGYGYTF. In DNA, the CDR3 is TGTGCCTGGAGAGGCCCCCCAGGGCGCGGCTATGGCTACACCTTC.

This chain joins TRBV2 and TRBJ1-3; D remains unclear. Germline V gene data show CDR1 as SNHLY and CDR2 as FYNNEI. V was clipped by 3 bases and J by 0 bases, with 12 bases between them. The CDR3 loop spans 16 amino acids. CDR3 sequence (DNA): TGTGCCAGCAGTGAGGAGGGAGTGGGCTCTGGAAACACCATATATTTT. Protein product: CASSEEGVGSGNTIYF.

The chain couples TRBV9 to TRBJ1-4; D is unclear. CDR1 SGDLS and CDR2 YYNGEE come from the germline V gene. Trimming removed 2 bases from V and 10 bases from J, with 12 bases in between. This CDR3 comprises 13 residues. The CDR3 DNA reads as TGTGCCAGCAGCGTCACCATGGAGGGAAAACTGTTTTTT. Its translation: CASSVTMEGKLFF.

The V call is TRBV6-5, the J call TRBJ1-1; no clear D gene. Germline lookup yields CDR1 MNHEY and CDR2 SVGAGI. The CDR3 has 15 amino acids. Trimming took 5 bases from V and 5 from J, leaving 18 bases between them. The CDR3 sequence is CASSPPDGSGTEAFF. The CDR3 nucleotides are TGTGCCAGCAGTCCGCCCGACGGGTCGGGGACTGAAGCTTTCTTT.

This chain joins TRBV6-5 and TRBJ2-1; 7 bases align to TRBD1. Germline V lookup: CDR1 MNHEY, CDR2 SVGAGI. The CDR3 has 14 amino acids. V was pared by 8 bases and J by 2 bases, with 6 bases of the junction left unmatched. Written as DNA, the CDR3 is TGTGCCAGCCAACAGGGGACACCCTACAATGAGCAGTTCTTC. Translated, it gives CASQQGTPYNEQFF.

The rearrangement uses TRBV6-5 and TRBJ2-3, with 7 bases fitting TRBD1. V lost 4 bases to trimming and J lost 1 base; unmatched junction nucleotides: 2. The CDR3 covers 14 residues. In germline, CDR1 is MNHEY, CDR2 SVGAGI. The CDR3 is CASSSQGRTDTQYF. The CDR3 DNA sequence: TGTGCCAGCAGTTCACAGGGGCGCACAGATACGCAGTATTTT.

V usage is TRBV20-1 and J usage is TRBJ1-4, with D hard to call. Between the trimmed V and J ends, which lost 5 bases and 4 bases, there was a span of 5 bases. The CDR3 loop spans 11 amino acids. Germline values: CDR1 DFQATT, CDR2 SNEGSKA (reference sequence). CDR3 sequence: CSAQNNEKLFF. The CDR3 DNA sequence: TGCAGTGCTCAAAATAATGAAAAACTGTTTTTT.

The chain joins TRBV6-6 to TRBJ2-1; TRBD2 matches at 7 bases. Germline V lookup: CDR1 MNHNY, CDR2 SVGAGI (reference sequence). V was clipped by 6 bases and J by 6 bases; unmatched bases: 11. The CDR3 totals 15 residues. The CDR3 DNA follows: TGTGCCAGCAGCCCATTCAAGGGGACTACCAATGAGCAGTTCTTC. Translation: CASSPFKGTTNEQFF.

The rearrangement joins TRBV5-6 to TRBJ2-7; perhaps TRBD1 as D (6 bases). The CDR3 is 14 residues long. Trimming stripped 2 bases from V and 6 bases from J, with 15 bases between. Per germline, CDR1 SGHDT and CDR2 YYEEEE. In DNA, the CDR3 is TGTGCCAGCAGCTTTGAACAGGGCTCAGGCGAGCAGTACTTC. This sequence encodes CASSFEQGSGEQYF.

J is TRBJ1-3 and V is TRBV2; tentative D call: TRBD1 (6 bases). Trimming stripped 5 bases from V and 0 bases from J, with 14 bases between. CDR3 length: 16 amino acids. Germline V gene data show CDR1 as SNHLY and CDR2 as FYNNEI. The CDR3 DNA sequence: TGTGCCAGCAGTACAGGACAGTTCCACTCTGGAAACACCATATATTTT. As protein: CASSTGQFHSGNTIYF.

The genes are TRBV20-1 and TRBJ2-1; 7 bases are shared with TRBD2. The length of the CDR3 is 11 residues. The V segment lost 2 bases and the J segment 15 bases; nucleotides outside the gene matches: 7. Per the germline V gene, CDR1 is DFQATT and CDR2 is SNEGSKA (reference sequence). The CDR3 DNA sequence: TGCAGTGCTAGACGTGGGAGGGCCGGGTTCTTC. It codes for CSARRGRAGFF.

The chain joins TRBV7-9 to TRBJ1-1, with D perhaps matching TRBD1 (6 bases). The V gene's germline CDR1 is SEHNR and CDR2 FQNEAQ (reference sequence). The CDR3 is made up of 13 amino acids. Trimming took 5 bases from V and 5 from J, leaving 12 bases between them. Here the CDR3 DNA reads TGTGCCAGCAGCCCATCGACAGGTACTGAAGCTTTCTTT. As protein: CASSPSTGTEAFF.

The V gene is TRBV21-1, the J gene TRBJ2-7; TRBD1, as called in the table, went unchecked against the DNA. TRBV21-1 is recorded as a pseudogene. The CDR3 is made up of 15 amino acids. The CDR3 bases are TGTGCCAGCAGCAAAGGGGGAGACAGGATCTACGAGCAGTACTTC. This sequence encodes CASSKGGDRIYEQYF.